This TCR beta chain was profiled in a study of blood T cell repertoires in COVID-19. Study in general: T cells, B-cell-depleted T cells, or PBMCs provided the cDNA or gDNA that served as material.

Original processing methods: Reference gene primer amplification gave estimated nucleated cell counts. The table came from immunoSEQ multiplex PCR; TCRdb's copy has only in-frame clones and leaves some out. V, J and clone size were drawn from that table, and D and trimming were deduced from the DNA. Of 270,000 or so clones in the sample, about four fifths were seen once. The CDR3 is 17 residues long. Looked up from germline, CDR1 is MGHRA and CDR2 is YSYEKL. After removal of 1 base from V and 1 base from J, the junction contained 5 bases not matched to a gene. Living in roughly 25 US areas, the participants were between about 18 and 95 years of age. Clinical histories supplied by participants themselves formed the basis of cohort assignment.

Specimen: PBMCs or T cells enriched from blood (not recorded which). This sequence originates from a man aged 45-65 years who had recovered from COVID-19. V gene TRBV4-1 combines with J gene TRBJ2-1; 9 nucleotides match TRBD2. The CDR3 nucleotides are TGCGCCAGCAGCCAAGGGGTAGCGGGAGCGTCCTACAATGAGCAGTTCTTC. Amino acids: CASSQGVAGASYNEQFF.